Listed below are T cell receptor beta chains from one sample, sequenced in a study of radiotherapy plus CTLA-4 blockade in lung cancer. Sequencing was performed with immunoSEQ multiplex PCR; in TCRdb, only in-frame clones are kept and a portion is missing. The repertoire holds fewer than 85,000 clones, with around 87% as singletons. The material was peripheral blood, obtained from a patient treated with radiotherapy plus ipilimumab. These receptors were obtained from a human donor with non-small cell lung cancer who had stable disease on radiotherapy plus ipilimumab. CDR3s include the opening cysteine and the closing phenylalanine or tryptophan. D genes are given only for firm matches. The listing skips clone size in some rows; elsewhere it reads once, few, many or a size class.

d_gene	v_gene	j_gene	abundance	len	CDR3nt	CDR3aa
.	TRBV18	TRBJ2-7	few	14	TGTGCCAGCTCGCTTCTACAGGGTTTCAACGAGCAGTACTTC	CASSLLQGFNEQYF
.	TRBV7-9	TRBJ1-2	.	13	TGTGCCAGCAGCCTAGACCAGCAGTATGGCTACACCTTC	CASSLDQQYGYTF
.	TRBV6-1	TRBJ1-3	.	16	TGTGCCAGCAGTGAAAGGGACAAGGGCTCCGGAAACACCATATATTTT	CASSERDKGSGNTIYF
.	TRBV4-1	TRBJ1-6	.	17	TGCGCCAGCAGCCAAGTCCTTCCAGGACACCGAAATTCACCCCTCCACTTT	CASSQVLPGHRNSPLHF
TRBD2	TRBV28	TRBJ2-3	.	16	TGTGCCAGCAGTTCCCGGACTAGCGGGGGGGCAGATACGCAGTATTTT	CASSSRTSGGADTQYF
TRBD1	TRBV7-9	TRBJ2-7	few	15	TGTGCCAGCAGCGACCGACAGGGCCTCTACTACGAGCAGTACTTC	CASSDRQGLYYEQYF
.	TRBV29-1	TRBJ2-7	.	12	TGCAGCGGATCGGACGGGGCCTACGAGCAGTACTTC	CSGSDGAYEQYF
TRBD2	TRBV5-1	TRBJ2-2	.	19	TGCGCCAGCAGCTCCCCCGGGACTAGCGGGAGTTTGGGCACCGGGGAGCTGTTTTTT	CASSSPGTSGSLGTGELFF
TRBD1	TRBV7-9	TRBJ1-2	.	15	TGTGCCAGCAGCCACTCAGGGGGCACAGGCTATGGCTACACCTTC	CASSHSGGTGYGYTF
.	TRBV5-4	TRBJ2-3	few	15	TGTGCCAGCAGCCCTGAGACAGGCCGCACAGATACGCAGTATTTT	CASSPETGRTDTQYF
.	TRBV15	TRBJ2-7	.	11	TGTGCCACCAGCAGAGGCTACGAGCAGTACTTC	CATSRGYEQYF
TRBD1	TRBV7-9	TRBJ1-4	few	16	TGTGCCAGCAGCCCACGCCGGACAGGGAACCATGAAAAACTGTTTTTT	CASSPRRTGNHEKLFF
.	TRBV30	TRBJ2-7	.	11	TGTGCCTGGAGTGAAGGCGGCGAGCAGTACTTC	CAWSEGGEQYF
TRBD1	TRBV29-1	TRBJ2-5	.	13	TGCAGCGTTGTAAAGGGGGCGGGAGAGACCCAGTACTTC	CSVVKGAGETQYF
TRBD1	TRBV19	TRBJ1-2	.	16	TGTGCCAGTAGTATCCCTAGGGACAGGGCCCTCTATGGCTACACCTTC	CASSIPRDRALYGYTF
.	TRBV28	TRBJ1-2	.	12	TGTGCCAGCATGAATGAGAACTATGGCTACACCTTC	CASMNENYGYTF
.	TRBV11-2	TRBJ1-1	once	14	TGTGCCAGCAGCTTAGGGCAGATGAACACTGAAGCTTTCTTT	CASSLGQMNTEAFF
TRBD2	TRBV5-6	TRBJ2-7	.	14	TGTGCCAGCAGCCCGGGGCTAGCGGGAGGACAGCAGTACTTC	CASSPGLAGGQQYF
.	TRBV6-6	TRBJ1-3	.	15	TGTGCCAGCAGTTACGAGGGGATCACTGGAAACACCATATATTTT	CASSYEGITGNTIYF
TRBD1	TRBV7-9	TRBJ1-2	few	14	TGTGCCAGCAGCTCGGACAGGGGGATATATGGCTACACCTTC	CASSSDRGIYGYTF
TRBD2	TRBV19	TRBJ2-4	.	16	TGTGCCAGTAGTACGGACGGGAGGGGAACCAAAAACATTCAGTACTTC	CASSTDGRGTKNIQYF
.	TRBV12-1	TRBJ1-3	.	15	TGTGCCAGCAGCTTTGCCCCCGATCGGGGAAACACCATATATTTT	CASSFAPDRGNTIYF
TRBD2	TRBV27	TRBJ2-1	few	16	TGTGCCAGCAGTTTAAGTAGCGGGAGACCGGGGAATGAGCAGTTCTTC	CASSLSSGRPGNEQFF
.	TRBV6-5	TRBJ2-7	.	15	TGTGCCAGCAGTCCTAGGGGACTTCTTGCTCACGAGCAGTACTTC	CASSPRGLLAHEQYF